These T cell receptor beta chains were read from a single sample in a study of neurological immune-mediated disorders. TCRdb itself ran the 5' RACE reads through MiXCR, one entry per CDR3 protein. The sample includes some 34,000 distinct CDR3 sequences, roughly 1.6% of them seen just once. Material for sequencing was PBMCs. Source of these receptors: a young woman with multiple sclerosis. CDR3s include the opening cysteine and the closing phenylalanine or tryptophan. Fields, in order: D gene, CDR3 length, clone size, J gene, V gene, CDR3 protein, CDR3 DNA. A D gene is named only where the DNA matches it firmly. Size values are once, few and many counts, or a class for expanded clones, and some rows have none.

d_gene: TRBD1
len: 14
abundance: medium-sized
j_gene: TRBJ1-2
v_gene: TRBV9
CDR3aa: CASSKSGGRYGYTF
CDR3nt: TGTGCCAGCAGCAAGTCAGGGGGACGCTATGGCTACACCTTC

d_gene: -
len: 13
abundance: many
j_gene: TRBJ1-1
v_gene: TRBV5-5
CDR3aa: CASSLGGRTEAFF
CDR3nt: TGTGCCAGCAGCTTGGGGGGGCGGACTGAAGCTTTCTTT

d_gene: -
len: 14
abundance: many
j_gene: TRBJ2-5
v_gene: TRBV7-9
CDR3aa: CASSIRTVKETQYF
CDR3nt: TGTGCCAGCAGCATCCGGACAGTTAAAGAGACCCAGTACTTC

d_gene: -
len: 14
abundance: many
j_gene: TRBJ1-2
v_gene: TRBV5-1
CDR3aa: CASSLESGLLGYTF
CDR3nt: TGCGCCAGCAGCTTGGAATCGGGACTACTCGGCTACACCTTC

d_gene: TRBD1
len: 14
abundance: many
j_gene: TRBJ1-2
v_gene: TRBV5-1
CDR3aa: CASSSTGGNYGYTF
CDR3nt: TGCGCCAGCAGCTCCACAGGGGGCAACTATGGCTACACCTTC

d_gene: -
len: 15
abundance: many
j_gene: TRBJ2-4
v_gene: TRBV12-3/TRBV12-4
CDR3aa: CASSFAKLRGNIQYF
CDR3nt: TGTGCCAGCAGTTTCGCAAAGCTACGGGGGAACATTCAGTACTTC

d_gene: -
len: 13
abundance: many
j_gene: TRBJ2-7
v_gene: TRBV7-9
CDR3aa: CASSLAGGREQYF
CDR3nt: TGTGCCAGCAGCTTAGCAGGCGGCCGCGAGCAGTACTTC

d_gene: -
len: 14
abundance: many
j_gene: TRBJ1-1
v_gene: TRBV20-1
CDR3aa: CSASIQLSNTEAFF
CDR3nt: TGCAGTGCTAGCATACAGTTATCGAACACTGAAGCTTTCTTT

d_gene: TRBD1
len: 12
abundance: many
j_gene: TRBJ1-2
v_gene: TRBV7-2
CDR3aa: CASSSDRVGYTF
CDR3nt: TGTGCCAGCAGCTCTGACAGGGTTGGCTACACCTTC

d_gene: -
len: 11
abundance: many
j_gene: TRBJ1-1
v_gene: TRBV20-1
CDR3aa: CSAGKNTEAFF
CDR3nt: TGCAGTGCCGGGAAGAACACTGAAGCTTTCTTT

d_gene: -
len: 15
abundance: many
j_gene: TRBJ2-7
v_gene: TRBV5-6
CDR3aa: CASSLRRGKSYEQYF
CDR3nt: TGTGCCAGCAGCTTGAGGAGGGGGAAATCCTACGAGCAGTACTTC

d_gene: -
len: 16
abundance: -
j_gene: TRBJ2-3
v_gene: TRBV7-9
CDR3aa: CASSLKVWGTADTQYF
CDR3nt: TGTGCCAGCAGCTTAAAGGTTTGGGGAACGGCAGATACGCAGTATTTT

d_gene: -
len: 17
abundance: many
j_gene: TRBJ1-4
v_gene: TRBV5-1
CDR3aa: CASSLEPGAGTNEKLFF
CDR3nt: TGCGCCAGCAGCTTGGAACCGGGGGCGGGAACTAATGAAAAACTGTTTTTT

d_gene: TRBD1
len: 11
abundance: -
j_gene: TRBJ2-2
v_gene: TRBV29-1
CDR3aa: CSGRGSGELFF
CDR3nt: TGCAGCGGCAGGGGGTCCGGGGAGCTGTTTTTT

d_gene: -
len: 11
abundance: -
j_gene: TRBJ2-5
v_gene: TRBV12-3/TRBV12-4
CDR3aa: CASRFRGTQYF
CDR3nt: TGTGCCAGCAGATTTAGGGGGACCCAGTACTTC

d_gene: TRBD2
len: 17
abundance: many
j_gene: TRBJ2-2
v_gene: TRBV7-8
CDR3aa: CASSPISGGTGTGELFF
CDR3nt: TGTGCCAGCAGCCCCATATCGGGGGGTACGGGAACCGGGGAGCTGTTTTTT

d_gene: TRBD1
len: 14
abundance: medium-sized
j_gene: TRBJ2-7
v_gene: TRBV4-3
CDR3aa: CASSQGTGIYEQYF
CDR3nt: TGCGCCAGCAGCCAGGGGACAGGGATATACGAGCAGTACTTC

d_gene: -
len: 13
abundance: many
j_gene: TRBJ1-6
v_gene: TRBV3-1
CDR3aa: CASRIRQNSPLHF
CDR3nt: TGTGCCAGCAGGATCCGACAGAATTCACCCCTCCACTTT

d_gene: -
len: 15
abundance: many
j_gene: TRBJ1-2
v_gene: TRBV20-1
CDR3aa: CSARDVGRESYGYTF
CDR3nt: TGCAGTGCTAGGGACGTGGGGAGGGAGAGCTATGGCTACACCTTC

d_gene: TRBD2
len: 14
abundance: -
j_gene: TRBJ2-7
v_gene: TRBV20-1
CDR3aa: CSATSSGGTYEQYF
CDR3nt: TGCAGTGCGACCTCTAGCGGGGGGACCTACGAGCAGTACTTC

d_gene: TRBD1
len: 14
abundance: many
j_gene: TRBJ1-1
v_gene: TRBV5-1
CDR3aa: CASSSPGQGTEAFF
CDR3nt: TGCGCCAGCAGCTCTCCGGGACAGGGGACTGAAGCTTTCTTT

d_gene: -
len: 15
abundance: few
j_gene: TRBJ2-1
v_gene: TRBV6-6
CDR3aa: CASSPRDSPYNEQFF
CDR3nt: TGTGCCAGCAGCCCTCGGGACTCACCCTACAATGAGCAGTTCTTC

d_gene: -
len: 15
abundance: many
j_gene: TRBJ1-1
v_gene: TRBV7-2
CDR3aa: CASSSNRAMNTEAFF
CDR3nt: TGTGCCAGCAGCTCGAACAGGGCGATGAACACTGAAGCTTTCTTT

d_gene: TRBD2
len: 16
abundance: many
j_gene: TRBJ2-3
v_gene: TRBV20-1
CDR3aa: CSARDPASGSTDTQYF
CDR3nt: TGCAGTGCTAGAGATCCGGCTAGCGGTAGCACAGATACGCAGTATTTT

d_gene: -
len: 14
abundance: many
j_gene: TRBJ1-2
v_gene: TRBV7-9
CDR3aa: CASSPQGRDYGYTF
CDR3nt: TGTGCCAGCAGCCCGCAAGGTCGCGACTATGGCTACACCTTC

d_gene: -
len: 10
abundance: many
j_gene: TRBJ2-7
v_gene: TRBV20-1
CDR3aa: CSARVIEQYF
CDR3nt: TGCAGTGCTAGAGTGATAGAGCAGTACTTC

d_gene: TRBD1
len: 14
abundance: many
j_gene: TRBJ1-6
v_gene: TRBV7-8
CDR3aa: CASSSTGGGSPLHF
CDR3nt: TGTGCCAGCAGCTCGACAGGGGGCGGTTCACCCCTCCACTTT

d_gene: TRBD1
len: 14
abundance: many
j_gene: TRBJ2-7
v_gene: TRBV5-8
CDR3aa: CASSQTGDQYEQYF
CDR3nt: TGTGCCAGCAGCCAGACAGGGGATCAATACGAGCAGTACTTC

d_gene: -
len: 13
abundance: many
j_gene: TRBJ2-1
v_gene: TRBV10-3
CDR3aa: CAISVLPENEQFF
CDR3nt: TGTGCCATCAGTGTCCTCCCGGAGAATGAGCAGTTCTTC

d_gene: TRBD2
len: 15
abundance: many
j_gene: TRBJ2-3
v_gene: TRBV20-1
CDR3aa: CSAPLSGGARDTQYF
CDR3nt: TGCAGTGCGCCCCTAAGCGGGGGGGCGCGGGATACGCAGTATTTT

d_gene: TRBD2
len: 15
abundance: many
j_gene: TRBJ2-5
v_gene: TRBV2
CDR3aa: CASSSLGLGTETQYF
CDR3nt: TGTGCCAGCAGCTCCCTGGGACTAGGAACGGAGACCCAGTACTTC

d_gene: -
len: 16
abundance: many
j_gene: TRBJ1-2
v_gene: TRBV21-1
CDR3aa: CASSRSGRSNLYGYTF
CDR3nt: TGTGCCAGCAGCAGATCGGGACGGAGTAACCTCTATGGCTACACCTTC

d_gene: -
len: 14
abundance: many
j_gene: TRBJ1-1
v_gene: TRBV12-3/TRBV12-4
CDR3aa: CASSLKGWGTEAFF
CDR3nt: TGTGCCAGCAGTTTAAAGGGCTGGGGCACTGAAGCTTTCTTT

d_gene: TRBD1
len: 14
abundance: many
j_gene: TRBJ1-6
v_gene: TRBV20-1
CDR3aa: CSARGQGANSPLHF
CDR3nt: TGCAGTGCTAGGGGCCAGGGGGCGAATTCACCCCTCCACTTT

d_gene: TRBD1
len: 16
abundance: many
j_gene: TRBJ2-1
v_gene: TRBV10-1
CDR3aa: CASSDFPDGQVREQFF
CDR3nt: TGCGCCAGCAGTGATTTCCCCGATGGACAGGTCCGGGAGCAGTTCTTC

d_gene: -
len: 15
abundance: many
j_gene: TRBJ1-2
v_gene: TRBV4-1
CDR3aa: CASSQEGSAHYGYTF
CDR3nt: TGCGCCAGCAGCCAAGAGGGCAGCGCCCACTATGGCTACACCTTC

d_gene: TRBD2
len: 15
abundance: many
j_gene: TRBJ2-3
v_gene: TRBV20-1
CDR3aa: CSASSGGPSTDTQYF
CDR3nt: TGCAGTGCCAGTAGCGGGGGTCCTAGCACAGATACGCAGTATTTT

d_gene: -
len: 11
abundance: many
j_gene: TRBJ1-2
v_gene: TRBV3-1
CDR3aa: CASSQGYGYTF
CDR3nt: TGTGCCAGCAGCCAGGGGTATGGCTACACCTTC

d_gene: TRBD2
len: 16
abundance: many
j_gene: TRBJ2-1
v_gene: TRBV7-7
CDR3aa: CASSLAASGDYNEQFF
CDR3nt: TGTGCCAGCAGCTTAGCCGCTAGCGGGGATTACAATGAGCAGTTCTTC

d_gene: -
len: 15
abundance: many
j_gene: TRBJ2-2
v_gene: TRBV3-1
CDR3aa: CASREGGVSTGELFF
CDR3nt: TGTGCCAGCCGCGAGGGGGGGGTCTCGACCGGGGAGCTGTTTTTT